This TCR beta chain stems from a study of blood T cell repertoires in COVID-19 (dated by TCRdb to 2019 to 2021). In terms of the full investigation: Collaborator samples came from the United States, Italy and Spain and covered acute and convalescent phases of COVID-19. The material from the prospective study consisted of cDNA or gDNA derived from T cells, B-cell-depleted T cells, or PBMCs. Deeply sampled blood TCRbeta repertoires from subjects exposed to, actively infected with, or recovered from COVID-19 were included in the dataset. The repertoires were released in a freely available public database intended as a resource for research on the immune response to SARS-CoV-2. Samples were obtained from the ongoing ImmuneRACE study (first 160 participants) and from 1,000 to 1,500 subjects provided by 6 global collaborators. A de-identified subject ID, COVID-19 status, age in years and sex were almost always included in the sample metadata. Where available, HLA class I and class II types were taken from metadata supplied by the sample provider and were not determined by assay-based typing.

TCRbeta CDR3 regions were amplified from genomic DNA by means of the immunoSEQ Assay, a bias-controlled multiplex PCR. Turning to the authors' computational methods: The number of nucleated cells in each sample was estimated from the amplification of reference gene primers within the assay. Sequence reads were collapsed and filtered to measure the absolute abundance of every unique TCRbeta CDR3 rearrangement. Productive Simpson clonality was computed per sample as the square root of Simpson's diversity index over productive rearrangements. The immuneACCESS repertoire file appears here via TCRdb, limited to in-frame rearrangements. These files lack a portion of the clones; in checked studies, under half of the deficit traces to unresolved V genes, and the cause of the others is not known. V and J calls and clone size are given by that table; D and trimming were obtained from the DNA. The sample includes under 200,000 clones, with over 80% observed a single time. Under 3% of the sample is held by the ten biggest clonotypes.

Worth noting for this clone: It lacks a known antigen. Base qualities were left out, and no much larger clone turns up one base away.

Collaborating institutions collected whole blood in K2EDTA tubes following their own protocols. For TCRbeta analysis, collaborator samples were shipped as frozen whole blood, as isolated PBMCs, or as DNA extracted from either sample type. What the authors observed across the whole study: The amount of clinical and demographic metadata varied by source and participant and was provided uncurated.

The TCR was taken from an older woman with acute or convalescent COVID-19. The sample taken for sequencing was peripheral blood.

The DNA is TGTGCCAGCAGTCCCCTAGGCGGGAGGAGAGAGACCCAGTACTTC. This is translated as CASSPLGGRRETQYF. The V and J segments used are TRBV28 and TRBJ2-5, with TRBD2 identical over 8 junction bases. The CDR3, from cysteine to phenylalanine, totals 15 residues. Only CDR3 DNA is held: 45 bases, read in frame from base 1. From V the trimming removes 5 bases and from J it removes 4 bases, while the gene matches leave 9 bases of the junction unaccounted for. Reading the germline V gene gives CDR1 MDHEN and CDR2 SYDVKM.